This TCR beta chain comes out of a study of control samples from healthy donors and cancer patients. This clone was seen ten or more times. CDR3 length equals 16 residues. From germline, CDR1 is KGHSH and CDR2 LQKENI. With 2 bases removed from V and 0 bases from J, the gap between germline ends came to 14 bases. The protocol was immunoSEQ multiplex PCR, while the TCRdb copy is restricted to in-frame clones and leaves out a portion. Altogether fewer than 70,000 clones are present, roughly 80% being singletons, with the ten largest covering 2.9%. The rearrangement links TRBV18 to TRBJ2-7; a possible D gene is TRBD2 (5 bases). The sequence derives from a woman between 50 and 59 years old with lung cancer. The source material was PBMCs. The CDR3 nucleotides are TGTGCCAGCTCACCATTTTATAAAGGGAGCTCCTACGAGCAGTACTTC. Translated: CASSPFYKGSSYEQYF.